Sequencing of this T cell receptor (beta chain) was carried out in a study of blood T cell repertoires in COVID-19. Study context: Samples of COVID-19 (acute and convalescent) were obtained from the United States, Italy and Spain.

Per the original data handling: Quantification of nucleated cells was approximated via reference gene primer amplification. Libraries were prepared by immunoSEQ multiplex PCR; TCRdb keeps only in-frame clonotypes and omits some of them. V and J calls and clone size come straight from that table; D and trimming were deduced from the DNA. The table shows under 500,000 clones, with roughly 91% occurring only once. The V and J ends lost 3 bases and 8 bases, in that order; junction bases with no gene match: 4. Germline assignment: CDR1 KGHSH and CDR2 LQKENI. This CDR3 has 13 amino acids. Specimen: peripheral blood. The TCR sequence derives from a woman between 25 and 40 years old with acute or convalescent COVID-19. The rearrangement uses TRBV18 and TRBJ2-1; 7 nucleotides match TRBD1. The CDR3 spells CASSPGTAYEQFF. As DNA, the CDR3 is TGTGCCAGCTCACCTGGGACAGCTTATGAGCAGTTCTTC.